This TCR beta chain was recovered during a study of CD8+CD57+ T cells in acquired aplastic anemia. Study-level background: Sorted CD4+ and CD8+ cells gave an average of approximately 3.1 ug of DNA.

Overall study findings and caveats: A set of about 28 CD8+ CDR3 sequences was shared between patients and controls, and these sequences appeared highly expressed in patients.

V gave up 0 bases and J gave up 5 bases, with 12 bases separating them. The CDR3 extends over 14 amino acids. Germline V gene sequence: CDR1 SGHRS, CDR2 YFSETQ. Patients included in sequencing had previously demonstrated CD8+CD57+ cell expansion by flow cytometry. Patients had received no therapy at the time of blood sampling. A remark on this clonotype: Its target is unknown.

CDR3 and TCR beta VDJ profiling relied on a genomic DNA template. TCRdb fed the reads into MiXCR, producing one record per CDR3 protein. The sample has over 150,000 distinct CDR3 sequences; roughly 54% are singletons. This chain connects TRBV5-1 to TRBJ2-7; D gene unclear. This TCR was sampled from a human donor with aplastic anemia. The material sequenced was sorted CD4+, CD8+, or CD8+CD57+ T cells (not recorded which) from PBMCs. The CDR3 DNA is TGCGCCAGCAGCTTGGGTCCAGGTTCCCACGAGCAGTACTTC. Protein: CASSLGPGSHEQYF.